This T cell receptor beta chain was obtained from a study of identical twins. Worth noting for this clonotype: Its antigen is not known.

Study results and caveats: Fewer insertions characterized abundant cord blood beta clonotypes, whereas memory repertoires showed none. The study reached conclusions through statistical analysis that was cross-sectional, not following the same donors. The models gave estimates that fell short of the out-of-frame TCR alpha sharing seen in monozygotic twins. Out-of-frame alpha sequences shared by twins showed excess low generation probability.

Germline CDR1 is SGHAT and CDR2 is FQNNGV. The V and J ends lost 3 bases and 7 bases, in that order; junction bases with no gene match: 9. This CDR3 has 15 residues. One entry per CDR3 protein results from TCRdb running MiXCR on the 5' RACE reads. Altogether about 900,000 distinct CDR3 sequences are present, approximately 13% being singletons, with the ten largest covering under 2%. In addition, the sample was reused for a study of yellow fever vaccine responses in identical twins.

The J gene is TRBJ2-1, the V gene TRBV11-2, with TRBD1 identical over 7 bases. The sequencing input was PBMCs. The TCR was taken from a woman younger than 35 in good health. The CDR3 region has the DNA TGTGCCAGCAGCTTCCTAATCCAGGGGGAGAATGAGCAGTTCTTC. Amino acids: CASSFLIQGENEQFF.